This T cell receptor (beta chain) comes out of a study of blood T cell repertoires in COVID-19. About the study: Sites across the United States, Italy and Spain contributed samples from acute and convalescent COVID-19. PBMCs, B-cell-depleted T cells, or T cells provided the cDNA or gDNA that made up the material.

In the study's own analysis: The authors estimated nucleated cell counts from reference gene primer amplification. Some clones are missing from TCRdb's copy, which holds only in-frame ones; the method was immunoSEQ multiplex PCR. The DNA gave D and trimming, while V, J and clone size come from that table. The sample yields 350,000 to 450,000 clones, 85% seen once. The sequencing sample was made of peripheral blood. The receptor was derived from a woman under 30 with acute or convalescent COVID-19.

As DNA, the CDR3 is TGTGCCAGCGGTGACAGGGCGAACACTGAAGCTTTCTTT. Translated: CASGDRANTEAFF. The V gene is TRBV27, the J gene TRBJ1-1, with 7 bases that match TRBD1. The CDR3 sequence is 13 residues long. Germline-derived CDR1 and CDR2 are MNHEY and SMNVEV (reference sequence). Unmatched junction bases numbered 4, after V lost 8 bases and J lost 1 base.